This T cell receptor (beta chain) came from a study of PD-1 blockade in classical Hodgkin lymphoma. The overall study: Nivolumab was given intravenously to patients at 3 mg/kg every 2 weeks. The study, taken as a whole, reports: While CD8+ TCR diversity did not rise significantly by C4D1, CD4+ TCR diversity did. Reports indicated that newly diagnosed patients had lower baseline TCR diversity than healthy donors did.

The germline V gene encodes CDR1 SQVTM and CDR2 ANQGSEA. V lost 7 bases, J lost 10 bases, and 14 bases lay in between. The CDR3 has 11 amino acids. No patient escaped relapse after autologous stem cell transplantation, and brentuximab vedotin exposure varied. Patients had relapsed/refractory classical Hodgkin lymphoma with complete response, partial response or progressive disease as best response. This clone is medium-sized within its sample. Its antigen remains unknown. Profiled with immunoSEQ multiplex PCR; TCRdb holds only in-frame clones, not every one. The sample holds roughly 31,000 clones, 70% to 80% seen once.

This rearrangement joins TRBV29-1 to TRBJ2-1; weak D call: TRBD2 (5 bases). The clonotype originates from a human donor with classical Hodgkin lymphoma. The starting material was peripheral blood mononuclear cells (PBMCs), obtained before the second cycle of nivolumab. CDR3 residues: CSAGESKEQFF. In nucleotides, the CDR3 is TGCAGCGCTGGGGAGTCGAAGGAGCAGTTCTTC.